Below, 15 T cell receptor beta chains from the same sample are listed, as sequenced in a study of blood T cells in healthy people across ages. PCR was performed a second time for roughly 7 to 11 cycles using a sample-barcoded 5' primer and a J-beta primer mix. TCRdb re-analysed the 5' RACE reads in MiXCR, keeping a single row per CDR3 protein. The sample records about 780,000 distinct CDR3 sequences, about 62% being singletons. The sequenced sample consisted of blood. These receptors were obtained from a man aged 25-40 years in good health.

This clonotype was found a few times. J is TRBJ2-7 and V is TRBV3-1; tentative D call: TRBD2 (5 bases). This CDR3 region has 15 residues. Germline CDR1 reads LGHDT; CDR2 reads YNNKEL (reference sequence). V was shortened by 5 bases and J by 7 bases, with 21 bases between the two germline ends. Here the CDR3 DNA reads TGTGCCAGCAGCGCCCAACTAGGAGTCTTCAGGGAGCAGTACTTC. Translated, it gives CASSAQLGVFREQYF.

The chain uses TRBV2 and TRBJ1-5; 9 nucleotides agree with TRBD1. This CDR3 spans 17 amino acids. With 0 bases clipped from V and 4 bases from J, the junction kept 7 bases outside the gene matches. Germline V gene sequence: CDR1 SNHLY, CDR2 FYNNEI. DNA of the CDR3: TGTGCCAGCAGTGAAGCGCTCGGGACAGGGAGTAATCAGCCCCAGCATTTT. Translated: CASSEALGTGSNQPQHF.

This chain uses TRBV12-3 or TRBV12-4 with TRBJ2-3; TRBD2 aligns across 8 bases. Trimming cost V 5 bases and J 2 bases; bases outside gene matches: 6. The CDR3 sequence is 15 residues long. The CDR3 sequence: CASSLTSAYTDTQYF. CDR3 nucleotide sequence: TGTGCCAGCAGTCTGACTAGCGCATACACAGATACGCAGTATTTT.

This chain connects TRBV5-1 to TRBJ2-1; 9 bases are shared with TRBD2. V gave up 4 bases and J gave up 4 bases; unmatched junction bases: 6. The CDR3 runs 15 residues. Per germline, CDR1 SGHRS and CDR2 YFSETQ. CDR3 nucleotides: TGCGCCAGCAGCACTATAGCGGGGGCTTACAATGAGCAGTTCTTC. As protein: CASSTIAGAYNEQFF.

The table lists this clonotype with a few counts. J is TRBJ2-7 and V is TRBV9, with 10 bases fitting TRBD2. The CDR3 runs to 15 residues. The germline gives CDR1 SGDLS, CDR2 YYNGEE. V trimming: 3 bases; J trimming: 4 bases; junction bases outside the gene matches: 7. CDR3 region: CASSAGLAADYEQYF. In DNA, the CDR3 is TGTGCCAGCAGCGCAGGACTAGCGGCAGATTACGAGCAGTACTTC.

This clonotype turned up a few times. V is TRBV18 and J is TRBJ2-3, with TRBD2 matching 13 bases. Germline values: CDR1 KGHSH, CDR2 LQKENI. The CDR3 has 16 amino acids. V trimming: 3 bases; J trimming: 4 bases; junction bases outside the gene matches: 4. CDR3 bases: TGTGCCAGCTCACCCGGGACTAGCGGGGAGGCAGATACGCAGTATTTT. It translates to CASSPGTSGEADTQYF.

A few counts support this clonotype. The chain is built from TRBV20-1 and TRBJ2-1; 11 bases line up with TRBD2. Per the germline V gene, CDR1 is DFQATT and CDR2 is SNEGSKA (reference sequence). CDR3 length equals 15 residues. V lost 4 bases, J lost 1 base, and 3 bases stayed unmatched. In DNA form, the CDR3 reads TGCAGTGCTACTCGGACTAGCGGGTCCTACAATGAGCAGTTCTTC. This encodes CSATRTSGSYNEQFF.

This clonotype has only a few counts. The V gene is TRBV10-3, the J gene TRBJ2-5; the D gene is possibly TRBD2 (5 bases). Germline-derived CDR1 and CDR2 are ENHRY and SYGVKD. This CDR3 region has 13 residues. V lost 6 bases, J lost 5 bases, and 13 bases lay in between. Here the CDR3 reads CAIRGPWEETQYF. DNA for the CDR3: TGTGCCATCAGAGGGCCCTGGGAGGAGACCCAGTACTTC.

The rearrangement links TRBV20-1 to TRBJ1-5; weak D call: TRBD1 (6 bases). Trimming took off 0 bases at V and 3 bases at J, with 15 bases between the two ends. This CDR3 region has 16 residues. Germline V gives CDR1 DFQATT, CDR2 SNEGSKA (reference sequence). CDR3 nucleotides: TGCAGTGCTAGAGATCTAGGCAGGGGCGCCAATCAGCCCCAGCATTTT. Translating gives CSARDLGRGANQPQHF.

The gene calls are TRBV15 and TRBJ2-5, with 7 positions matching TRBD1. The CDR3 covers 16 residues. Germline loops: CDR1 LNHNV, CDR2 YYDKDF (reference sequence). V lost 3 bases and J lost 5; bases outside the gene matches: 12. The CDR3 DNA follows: TGTGCCACCAGCAGTTATGAGCGCAGGGGGTTGGAGACCCAGTACTTC. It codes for CATSSYERRGLETQYF.

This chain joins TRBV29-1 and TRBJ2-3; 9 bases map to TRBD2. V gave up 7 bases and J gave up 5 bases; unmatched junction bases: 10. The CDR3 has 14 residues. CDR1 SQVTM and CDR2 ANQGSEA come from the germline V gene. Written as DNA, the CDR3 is TGCAGCGCCCGCTGGCGGGGGGGCCGAGATACGCAGTATTTT. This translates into CSARWRGGRDTQYF.

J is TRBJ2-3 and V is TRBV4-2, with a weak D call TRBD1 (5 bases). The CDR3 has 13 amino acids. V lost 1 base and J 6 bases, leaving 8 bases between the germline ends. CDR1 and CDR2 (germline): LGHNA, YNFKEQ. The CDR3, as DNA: TGTGCCAGCAGCCAAGGCCACAGGGATACGCAGTATTTT. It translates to CASSQGHRDTQYF.

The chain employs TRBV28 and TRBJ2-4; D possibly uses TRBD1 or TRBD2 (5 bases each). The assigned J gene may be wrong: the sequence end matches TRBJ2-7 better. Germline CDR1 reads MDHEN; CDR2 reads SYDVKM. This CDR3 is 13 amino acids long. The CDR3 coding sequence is TGTGCCAGCATGGGACGGGCACCCTACGAGCAGTACTTC. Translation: CASMGRAPYEQYF.

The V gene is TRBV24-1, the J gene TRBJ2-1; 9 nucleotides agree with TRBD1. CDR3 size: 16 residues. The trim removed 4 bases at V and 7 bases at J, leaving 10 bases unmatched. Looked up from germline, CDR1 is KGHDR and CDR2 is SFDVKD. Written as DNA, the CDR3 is TGTGCCACCAGTGACCTAGACAGGGGGGCAGGAAATGAGCAGTTCTTC. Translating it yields CATSDLDRGAGNEQFF.

The CDR3 coding sequence is TGTGCCAGCAGTTGGGGTGGGGACACTGAAGCTTTCTTT. As protein: CASSWGGDTEAFF. This sequence joins TRBV7-9 and TRBJ1-1; D uncertain. There are 13 residues in the CDR3. Germline assignment: CDR1 SEHNR and CDR2 FQNEAQ (reference sequence). With 6 bases removed from V and 3 bases from J, the gap between germline ends came to 11 bases.